These 3 T cell receptor beta chains share one sample of origin, sequenced in a study of T cell responses to AZD1222 COVID-19 vaccine. Using immunoSEQ multiplex PCR, the repertoire was profiled, and TCRdb retains in-frame clones only, with some absent. The table lists around 100,000 clones, about 85% of them singletons. This sample comprised peripheral blood, obtained on day 0 of AZD1222 vaccination. The receptors shown here come from an adult in good health.

In this sample, this clone turned up once. The rearrangement joins TRBV9 to TRBJ1-1, with D perhaps TRBD1 (5 bases). Germline lookup yields CDR1 SGDLS and CDR2 YYNGEE. The CDR3 covers 17 residues. V shed 0 bases and J shed 0 bases, with 15 bases lying between them. The CDR3, as DNA: TGTGCCAGCAGCGTAGCCGTAGGGGCACCCATGAACACTGAAGCTTTCTTT. Translation: CASSVAVGAPMNTEAFF.

The chain joins TRBV18 to TRBJ1-6; TRBD1 matches 10 bases. Germline CDR1 and CDR2: KGHSH and LQKENI. CDR3 size: 13 residues. Trimming cost V 6 bases and J 7 bases; bases outside gene matches: 0. The CDR3 DNA follows: TGTGCCAGCTCGGGACAGGGGAATTCACCCCTCCACTTT. Translating it yields CASSGQGNSPLHF.

This clone was found a few times. This chain joins TRBV10-3 and TRBJ1-1; D is uncertain. This CDR3 region has 12 residues. Trimming took off 0 bases at V and 1 base at J, with 0 bases between the two ends. Germline-derived CDR1 and CDR2 are ENHRY and SYGVKD. The CDR3 coding sequence is TGTGCCATCAGTGAGTCGAACACTGAAGCTTTCTTT. Its translation is CAISESNTEAFF.